The 21 T cell receptor beta chains presented below share a single source sample, sequenced in a study of CD8 T cells in ankylosing spondylitis. TCRdb independently ran MiXCR on the 5' RACE reads; one entry per CDR3 protein. The data contain about 44,000 distinct CDR3 sequences, approximately 9.9% of them singletons. Source material: blood, either unsorted or a sorted T cell fraction (not recorded which). The receptor source for this set is a male donor with ankylosing spondylitis or in good health (not recorded which).

This clonotype was seen a few times. The gene calls are TRBV13 and TRBJ1-1, with D uncertain. With 5 bases removed from V and 4 bases from J, the gap between germline ends came to 17 bases. Germline V gene data show CDR1 as PRHDT and CDR2 as FYEKMQ (reference sequence). CDR3 length: 15 amino acids. As DNA, the CDR3 is TGTGCCAGCAGCCCAACAACAGCCCGTGGCACTGAAGCTTTCTTT. Protein sequence: CASSPTTARGTEAFF.

This clonotype was counted only a few times. This sequence joins TRBV7-9 and TRBJ2-2; maybe TRBD1 (5 bases). Trimming removed 2 bases from V and 6 bases from J, with 10 bases in between. The CDR3 loop spans 14 amino acids. Looked up from germline, CDR1 is SEHNR and CDR2 is FQNEAQ (reference sequence). The DNA of the CDR3 is TGTGCCAGCAGCTTACTCTCAGGGCCCGGGGAGCTGTTTTTT. Its translation: CASSLLSGPGELFF. Based on the CDR3 plus reference TRBV7-9 and TRBJ2-2, the full variable domain is DTGVSQNPRHKITKRGQNVTFRCDPISEHNRLYWYRQTLGQGPEFLTYFQNEAQLEKSRLLSDRFSAERPKGSFSTLEIQRTEQGDSAMYLCASSLLSGPGELFFGEGSRLTVL.

At least ten counts were recorded for this clonotype. This chain links TRBV12-3 or TRBV12-4 with TRBJ2-3; no reliable D call. The CDR3 sequence is 12 residues long. Deletions cut 4 bases from V and 1 base from J, with 3 bases between. CDR3 sequence reads: CASSSRTDTQYF. The CDR3, as DNA: TGTGCCAGCAGTTCGCGCACAGATACGCAGTATTTT.

At least ten counts were recorded for this clonotype. The V gene is TRBV19, the J gene TRBJ1-4; no firm D call. Trimming left V 5 bases short and J 8 bases short, with 15 bases between. CDR1 and CDR2 from the germline V gene are LNHDA and SQIVND (reference sequence). This CDR3 has 14 residues. The CDR3 reads CASSWQTSGEKLFF. The CDR3 DNA is TGTGCCAGTAGTTGGCAGACGTCCGGGGAAAAACTGTTTTTT.

This clonotype was picked up a small number of times. The chain joins TRBV29-1 to TRBJ1-4; the D is unclear. The V gene's germline CDR1 is SQVTM and CDR2 ANQGSEA. Trimming shortened V by 4 bases and J by 7 bases, and 19 bases separated the two germline ends. This CDR3 is built from 15 residues. CDR3 region: CSVARDAFAGEKLFF. As DNA, the CDR3 is TGCAGCGTTGCTAGGGATGCTTTTGCCGGTGAAAAACTGTTTTTT. Supplemented by reference TRBV29-1 and TRBJ1-4, the full variable domain reads SAVISQKPSRDICQRGTSLTIQCQVDSQVTMMFWYRQQPGQSLTLIATANQGSEATYESGFVIDKFPISRPNLTFSTLTVSNMSPEDSSIYLCSVARDAFAGEKLFFGSGTQLSVL.

This clonotype was recorded at least ten times. The chain is built from TRBV5-1 and TRBJ2-1; D is unclear. The V gene lost 0 bases and the J gene lost 8 bases, with 9 bases spanning the gap. This CDR3 is built from 13 residues. Per the germline V gene, CDR1 is SGHRS and CDR2 is YFSETQ. CDR3 in amino acids: CASSLGGGDEQFF. The CDR3 region has the DNA TGCGCCAGCAGCTTGGGTGGTGGGGATGAGCAGTTCTTC.

This clonotype has a count of ten or more. The chain uses TRBV11-1 and TRBJ2-1, with D perhaps matching TRBD2 (7 bases). The V gene's germline CDR1 is SGHAT and CDR2 FQDESV (reference sequence). The CDR3 is 15 amino acids. Trimming took off 3 bases at V and 8 bases at J, with 17 bases between the two ends. This CDR3 reads CASSFRGAWLDEQFF. In nucleotides, the CDR3 is TGTGCCAGCAGCTTTCGGGGGGCCTGGTTGGATGAGCAGTTCTTC.

This clonotype has ten or more counts. The V call is TRBV30, the J call TRBJ2-1; D ambiguous. This CDR3 comprises 13 residues. V was trimmed by 6 bases and J by 0 bases, leaving 9 bases between them. Germline values: CDR1 GTSNPN, CDR2 SVGIG (reference sequence). The CDR3 DNA sequence: TGTGCCTGCTCGGAGAGCTCCTACAATGAGCAGTTCTTC. It yields the protein CACSESSYNEQFF.

At least ten counts were recorded for this clonotype. The V gene is TRBV18, the J gene TRBJ1-5; possibly TRBD1 for D (5 bases). The germline V gene encodes CDR1 KGHSH and CDR2 LQKENI. V dropped 2 bases and J dropped 5 bases, with 13 bases sitting between them. CDR3 size: 15 residues. As DNA, the CDR3 is TGTGCCAGCTCACCAGAGGCAGGGAGGGATCAGCCCCAGCATTTT. This codes for CASSPEAGRDQPQHF.

In this sample, this clonotype turned up many times. The gene calls are TRBV12-3 or TRBV12-4 and TRBJ2-7, with no clear D. V shed 5 bases and J shed 5 bases, with 7 bases lying between them. The CDR3 is 11 amino acids. The CDR3 reads CASSPGNEQYF. CDR3 in DNA: TGTGCCAGCAGTCCAGGTAACGAGCAGTACTTC.

The table lists this clonotype with many counts. This chain connects TRBV12-3 or TRBV12-4 to TRBJ1-1; D is undetermined. The CDR3 has 14 amino acids. Trimming pared 10 bases from V and 0 bases from J, leaving 15 bases between. In nucleotides, the CDR3 is TGTGCCACGATCAAGGGTTTCATGAACACTGAAGCTTTCTTT. This sequence encodes CATIKGFMNTEAFF.

V usage is TRBV11-2 and J usage is TRBJ2-5; possible D gene TRBD2, 6 bases. CDR3 length equals 17 residues. Trimming shortened V by 5 bases and J by 2 bases, and 21 bases separated the two germline ends. From germline, CDR1 is SGHAT and CDR2 FQNNGV. For the CDR3, the DNA is TGTGCCAGCAGCCCCACGGCCCAGGGAGGAAAGCAAGAGACCCAGTACTTC. Its translation is CASSPTAQGGKQETQYF.

This clonotype occurred many times. The genes are TRBV30 and TRBJ2-2; TRBD2 is a possible D gene (5 bases). The germline V gene encodes CDR1 GTSNPN and CDR2 SVGIG (reference sequence). The CDR3 loop spans 14 amino acids. V dropped 0 bases and J dropped 7 bases, with 12 bases sitting between them. Here the CDR3 reads CAWSVWSGYGELFF. The DNA of the CDR3 is TGTGCCTGGAGTGTATGGAGCGGATACGGGGAGCTGTTTTTT.

This clonotype was detected many times. The V and J genes are TRBV20-1 and TRBJ2-2; perhaps TRBD2 as D (7 bases). Trimming took 2 bases from V and 4 from J, leaving 14 bases between them. CDR1 DFQATT and CDR2 SNEGSKA come from the germline V gene (reference sequence). This CDR3 has 15 residues. The CDR3 DNA reads TGCAGTGCTAGATTCCGGGGGGCAGCCACCGGGGAGCTGTTTTTT. Amino acid sequence: CSARFRGAATGELFF.

The J gene is TRBJ2-7, the V gene TRBV28, with D perhaps matching TRBD1 (6 bases). Germline V CDR1 and CDR2: MDHEN, SYDVKM. V lost 8 bases to trimming and J lost 5 bases, with 19 bases between them. The CDR3 extends over 14 amino acids. CDR3 nucleotide sequence: TGTGCCAGCGCGCCAGCATTAGGGGGACACGAGCAGTACTTC. This sequence encodes CASAPALGGHEQYF.

This clonotype was picked up many times. This chain links TRBV28 with TRBJ2-3; D not resolved. Germline CDR1 reads MDHEN; CDR2 reads SYDVKM. The length of the CDR3 is 13 residues. V lost 4 bases and J 6 bases, leaving 11 bases between the germline ends. CDR3 DNA: TGTGCCAGCAGTTCCCACCTCGGGGATACGCAGTATTTT. Translating gives CASSSHLGDTQYF.

V usage is TRBV5-1 and J usage is TRBJ2-1, with D maybe TRBD2 (7 bases). V was clipped by 5 bases and J by 3 bases, with 15 bases between them. Per the germline V gene, CDR1 is SGHRS and CDR2 is YFSETQ. This CDR3 has 15 residues. For the CDR3, the DNA is TGCGCCAGCAGTGGGGGCGGGGGAGTCTACAATGAGCAGTTCTTC. Translating gives CASSGGGGVYNEQFF.

CDR3 bases: TGTGGCATCTTGGGGGGGAACACTGAAGCTTTCTTT. Translation gives CGILGGNTEAFF. The genes are TRBV8-2 and TRBJ1-1; TRBD1 reflects the table's D call only, with no check against the DNA. TRBV8-2 is termed a pseudogene. The CDR3 totals 12 residues.

This chain's CDR3 is CASSPTLETQYF. DNA of the CDR3: TGTGCCAGCAGCCCGACGTTAGAGACCCAGTACTTC. This sequence joins TRBV11-2 and TRBJ2-5, with D uncertain. From germline, CDR1 is SGHAT and CDR2 FQNNGV. V was pared by 5 bases and J by 4 bases, with 8 bases between. This CDR3 comprises 12 residues.

This clonotype has a count of ten or more. The gene calls are TRBV5-1 and TRBJ2-3, with 7 nucleotides matching TRBD2. CDR3 length equals 14 residues. J gave up 5 bases and V 0 bases, and 3 bases lay outside the gene matches. CDR1 and CDR2 (germline): SGHRS, YFSETQ. The CDR3 DNA sequence: TGCGCCAGCAGCTTGGCCGGACTAGGAGATACGCAGTATTTT. Encoded protein: CASSLAGLGDTQYF. The full variable domain, in which reference TRBV5-1 and TRBJ2-3 provide the parts outside the CDR3, is KAGVTQTPRYLIKTRGQQVTLSCSPISGHRSVSWYQQTPGQGLQFLFEYFSETQRNKGNFPGRFSGRQFSNSRSEMNVSTLELGDSALYLCASSLAGLGDTQYFGPGTRLTVL.

This clonotype was seen a handful of times. The chain uses TRBV30 and TRBJ1-4; weak D call: TRBD1 (6 bases). The CDR3 is 14 residues long. Germline V gene lookup returns CDR1 GTSNPN and CDR2 SVGIG (reference sequence). Trimming cost V 4 bases and J 1 base, with 10 bases left between them. CDR3 sequence (DNA): TGTGCCTGGAATACAGGGATAACTAATGAAAAACTGTTTTTT. This gives the protein CAWNTGITNEKLFF.